This T cell receptor beta chain derives from a study of T cell responses to AZD1222 COVID-19 vaccine. Study at large: Second-dose intervals near 4 or 12 weeks were combined. Notes on the study in general: Epitopes outside B.1.351 and B.1.1.7 mutated regions reportedly drew nearly half of spike TCRs. Seropositive at baseline were only a handful of AZD1222 recipients.

In regard to this clone: Its antigen is unidentified.

CDR1 is SNHLY and CDR2 is FYNNEI in the germline V gene. There are 13 residues in the CDR3. Trimming left V 7 bases short and J 4 bases short, with 13 bases between. The data were produced by immunoSEQ multiplex PCR, yet TCRdb's version contains in-frame clones alone and is incomplete. There are under 200,000 clones in the sample; 85% to 95% occur only once, and 3% to 5% lies in the top ten. V gene TRBV2 combines with J gene TRBJ1-2; D gene uncertain. This sequence originates from an adult in good health. The starting material was peripheral blood, obtained on day 0 of AZD1222 vaccination. The CDR3 DNA follows: TGTGCCAGCACGGGGTTGGCCGCCTATGGCTACACCTTC. Protein: CASTGLAAYGYTF.